Shown below are 16 T cell receptor beta chains from a single sample sequenced in a study of blood T cells in healthy people across ages. A sample-barcoded 5' primer and a J-beta primer mix were used in a second PCR of roughly 7 to 12 cycles. TCRdb redid the calling of the 5' RACE reads with MiXCR, one entry per CDR3 protein. The table lists 800,000 to 950,000 distinct CDR3 sequences, almost 30% of them singletons. This sample was also put to use in a study of T cells of mothers and their children.

The sequenced sample consisted of blood. The receptors were sampled from a woman between 40 and 55 years old in good health.

There are a few counts of this clonotype. This sequence joins TRBV13 and TRBJ2-7; D uncertain. V dropped 3 bases and J dropped 4 bases, with 16 bases sitting between them. This CDR3 comprises 15 residues. Germline V gene data show CDR1 as PRHDT and CDR2 as FYEKMQ (reference sequence). CDR3 bases: TGTGCCAGCAGCTTTAAGGGTTCATATCGGTACGAGCAGTACTTC. The encoded protein is CASSFKGSYRYEQYF.

This clonotype was detected only a few times. V gene TRBV27 combines with J gene TRBJ2-1; no clear D. The J call may be faulty, since TRBJ2-7 better matches the DNA end. The CDR3 totals 18 residues. Germline assignment: CDR1 MNHEY and CDR2 SMNVEV (reference sequence). The CDR3 sequence is CASSSFSRLGSTYNEQYF. The CDR3 DNA is TGTGCCAGCAGTTCCTTTAGCCGACTGGGGTCAACCTACAATGAGCAGTACTTC.

This clonotype was found many times. This chain connects TRBV29-1 to TRBJ2-1; 8 nucleotides agree with TRBD2. The J segment lost 0 bases and the V segment lost 8 bases, leaving 6 bases of the junction unmatched. This CDR3 comprises 14 residues. Germline CDR1 is SQVTM and CDR2 is ANQGSEA. CDR3 in amino acids: CSTLAGSSYNEQFF. The CDR3 nucleotides read TGCAGCACCTTAGCGGGGAGCTCCTACAATGAGCAGTTCTTC.

This clonotype has only a few counts. The chain has TRBV11-2 and TRBJ2-1; possible D gene TRBD2, 6 bases. The end of the DNA fits TRBJ2-7 better, so the J call may be wrong. The CDR3 sequence is 15 residues long. CDR1 and CDR2 (germline): SGHAT, FQNNGV. The CDR3 sequence is CASSLGTISYNEQYF. CDR3 DNA sequence: TGTGCCAGCAGCTTAGGGACTATCTCCTACAATGAGCAGTACTTC.

This clonotype has a count of ten or more. This chain links TRBV7-8 with TRBJ2-7, with 7 bases matching TRBD2. Germline V gives CDR1 SGHVS, CDR2 FQNEAQ. The CDR3 is 16 amino acids. V was pared by 5 bases and J by 1 base, with 11 bases of the junction left unmatched. The CDR3 sequence: CASSPRGSWSSYEQYF. The CDR3, as DNA: TGTGCCAGCAGCCCCCGCGGGAGTTGGAGTTCCTACGAGCAGTACTTC.

This clonotype has at least ten counts. This rearrangement joins TRBV12-3 or TRBV12-4 to TRBJ2-1; a weak D match, TRBD2 (5 bases). CDR3 length equals 14 residues. Trimming left V 5 bases short and J 12 bases short, with 20 bases between. CDR3 nucleotide sequence: TGTGCCAGCAGTCCAGAGACCTGGGCCCGGGGGCAGTTCTTC. Residues: CASSPETWARGQFF.

This clonotype was seen a handful of times. V usage is TRBV2 and J usage is TRBJ2-3; possible D gene TRBD2, 6 bases. Germline CDR1 and CDR2: SNHLY and FYNNEI. The CDR3 extends over 14 amino acids. Trimming pared 5 bases from V and 6 bases from J, leaving 15 bases between. CDR3: CASSLAGGLDTQYF. In DNA form, the CDR3 reads TGTGCCAGCAGTCTAGCCGGGGGATTGGATACGCAGTATTTT.

The chain joins TRBV20-1 to TRBJ2-5; 8 nucleotides align to TRBD2. Losses at the gene ends were 2 bases for V and 5 bases for J; bases not matched to a gene: 7. This CDR3 is 14 amino acids long. Germline V lookup: CDR1 DFQATT, CDR2 SNEGSKA (reference sequence). The CDR3 sequence is CSARTSGGLETQYF. In nucleotides, the CDR3 is TGCAGTGCTAGAACGAGCGGGGGATTGGAGACCCAGTACTTC.

The rearrangement links TRBV4-3 to TRBJ1-4; D is possibly TRBD1 (6 bases). Trimming cost V 2 bases and J 6 bases, with 13 bases left between them. In germline, CDR1 is LGHNA, CDR2 YSLEER. The CDR3 has 15 residues. The CDR3 protein is CASSQYQGRDEKLFF. CDR3 sequence (DNA): TGCGCCAGCAGCCAATACCAGGGGAGGGATGAAAAACTGTTTTTT.

This clonotype has at least ten counts. The chain has TRBV12-3 or TRBV12-4 and TRBJ2-3; 7 bases are a match to TRBD2. The trim removed 8 bases at V and 0 bases at J, leaving 8 bases unmatched. The CDR3 covers 15 residues. CDR3 DNA: TGTGCCAGCCACGTTGGGGGGGAAAGCACAGATACGCAGTATTTT. Protein: CASHVGGESTDTQYF.

As regards this clonotype: A much larger clone is a single base away; this may be a read error. The V gene is TRBV4-3, the J gene TRBJ1-2; no clear D gene. Per germline, CDR1 LGHNA and CDR2 YSLEER. V was trimmed by 0 bases and J by 8 bases, leaving 16 bases between them. The CDR3 loop spans 15 amino acids. The CDR3 coding sequence is TGCGCCAGCAGCCAAGACTCCTTTTCCGAATTGGGCTACACCTTC. Translation gives CASSQDSFSELGYTF.

This clonotype has a handful of counts. The gene calls are TRBV20-1 and TRBJ2-1; the match to TRBD2 covers 9 bases. The CDR3 is 16 amino acids. V shed 3 bases, J shed 7 bases, and the junction held 13 bases outside the gene matches. Germline V lookup: CDR1 DFQATT, CDR2 SNEGSKA (reference sequence). This CDR3 is CSASHWRGGRWNEQFF. CDR3 DNA: TGCAGTGCTAGTCACTGGCGGGGGGGCCGATGGAATGAGCAGTTCTTC.

This sequence joins TRBV15 and TRBJ2-1; D is possibly TRBD2 (6 bases). The CDR3 extends over 17 amino acids. Trimming pared 1 base from V and 0 bases from J, leaving 13 bases between. CDR1 and CDR2 from the germline V gene are LNHNV and YYDKDF (reference sequence). CDR3 residues: CATSRGPASASYNEQFF. Here the CDR3 DNA reads TGTGCCACCAGCAGAGGCCCTGCTAGCGCCTCCTACAATGAGCAGTTCTTC.

This clonotype showed up just a few times. The chain combines TRBV3-1 with TRBJ2-7; the match to TRBD1 covers 7 bases. Germline CDR1 LGHDT, CDR2 YNNKEL (reference sequence). This CDR3 is 15 amino acids long. The V gene end was trimmed by 5 bases and the J gene end by 6 bases; junction bases not matched to a gene: 13. CDR3 region: CASSEGTVSRGEQYF. The CDR3 nucleotides read TGTGCCAGCAGCGAAGGGACAGTTAGTCGAGGCGAGCAGTACTTC.

This chain uses TRBV20-1 with TRBJ1-1; weak D call: TRBD1 (6 bases). V was pared by 3 bases and J by 5 bases, with 16 bases between. Germline CDR1 reads DFQATT; CDR2 reads SNEGSKA (reference sequence). The CDR3 is 14 amino acids. CDR3 sequence reads: CSARSLTGSTEAFF. CDR3 DNA sequence: TGCAGTGCTAGGTCGCTTACAGGGAGTACTGAAGCTTTCTTT.

This clonotype has a handful of counts. The chain couples TRBV12-3 or TRBV12-4 to TRBJ1-2; TRBD1 matches 10 bases. The junction had 8 bases not matched to a gene; V was cut back by 9 bases and J by 1 base. The CDR3 consists of 15 residues. The CDR3 loop is CASLPRTGGNYGYTF. The CDR3 DNA follows: TGTGCCAGTTTACCCCGGACAGGGGGTAACTATGGCTACACCTTC.